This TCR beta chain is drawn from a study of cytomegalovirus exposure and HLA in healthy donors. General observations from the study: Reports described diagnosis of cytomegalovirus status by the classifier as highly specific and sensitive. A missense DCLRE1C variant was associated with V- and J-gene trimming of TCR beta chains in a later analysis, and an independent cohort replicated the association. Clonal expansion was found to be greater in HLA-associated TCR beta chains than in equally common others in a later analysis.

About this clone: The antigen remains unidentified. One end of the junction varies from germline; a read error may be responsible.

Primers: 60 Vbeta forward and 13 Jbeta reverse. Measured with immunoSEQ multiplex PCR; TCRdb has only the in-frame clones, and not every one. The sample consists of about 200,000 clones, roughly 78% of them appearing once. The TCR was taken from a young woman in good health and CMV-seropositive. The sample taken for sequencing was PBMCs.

The CDR3 DNA follows: TGTGCCAGCAGAAAAAGAAGACTAGCGGGAGGGACGAACGCCGGGGAGCTGTTTTTT. It codes for CASRKRRLAGGTNAGELFF. The chain couples TRBV7-8 to TRBJ2-2, with 14 bases aligning to TRBD2. CDR1 is SGHVS, CDR2 FQNEAQ, per germline. The CDR3 covers 19 residues.